This is a list of T cell receptor beta chains from one sample in a study of CD8 T cells in ankylosing spondylitis. TCRdb processed the 5' RACE reads anew with MiXCR; each CDR3 protein has one entry. There are about 140,000 distinct CDR3 sequences in the sample; under 35% occur only once, and 5.5% to 7.5% lies in the top ten. Input material: synovial fluid, either unsorted or a sorted T cell fraction (not recorded which). These receptors were obtained from a male donor with ankylosing spondylitis. Each CDR3 is given with its conserved first and last residue. Where a row states a size, it is once, few, many or the class of an expanded clone; other rows omit it.

>-|TRBJ1-6|TRBV19
CASSQDPRSPLHF
>-|TRBJ2-3|TRBV7-2
CASSQTSGSVPTDTQYF
>-|TRBJ2-7|TRBV28
CASSFSGTATYEQYF
>-|TRBJ2-3|TRBV5-5
CASSAPGRRDTQYF
>-|TRBJ1-2|TRBV20-1
CSARMGDYGYTF
>few|TRBJ2-3|TRBV2
CATALKVVMGTLF
>few|TRBJ1-2|TRBV20-1
CSAARTDRRGYTF
>once|TRBJ2-2|TRBV18
CASSPPEAAGGTGELFF
>few|TRBJ2-7|TRBV29-1
CSVGLQGRLEQYF
>-|TRBJ2-3|TRBV20-1
CSAKRRGLDTDTQYF
>-|TRBJ1-3|TRBV7-2
CASSLVGNTIYF
>-|TRBJ1-1|TRBV19
CASIVNTEAFF
>-|TRBJ2-1|TRBV6-1
CASTGPGTRSSSYNEQFF
>many|TRBJ2-7|TRBV20-1
CSARAGNEQYF